Given below is one T cell receptor (beta chain) in context. This sample is part of a study of T cell changes during pregnancy in multiple sclerosis. Clones were sequenced by immunoSEQ multiplex PCR, and TCRdb holds only the in-frame ones, with some missing. Among more than 85,000 clones listed, 94% were seen once. CDR1 and CDR2 from the germline V gene are SEHNR and FQNEAQ (reference sequence). The CDR3 totals 14 residues. The germline V and J ends were trimmed by 1 base and 7 bases, with 11 bases remaining between them. This specimen was peripheral blood, taken after pregnancy. This receptor was taken from a female donor in good health, enrolled as a control in a pregnancy study. The chain links TRBV7-9 to TRBJ2-1; TRBD1 might be the D (5 bases). The CDR3, as DNA: TGTGCCAGCAGCTTAGAAGGGGCCCGAAATGAGCAGTTCTTC. Its translation: CASSLEGARNEQFF.